This TCR beta chain originates from a study of blood T cell repertoires in COVID-19. Per the original data handling: Cell counts per sample came from amplifying reference gene primers. Measured with immunoSEQ multiplex PCR; TCRdb has only the in-frame clones, and not every one. For V, J and clone size, that table is used; D and trimming come from the DNA. The data contain around 130,000 clones, less than 90% of them singletons. V gave up 5 bases and J gave up 3 bases, with 14 bases separating them. In germline, CDR1 is SGHTA, CDR2 FQGTGA. The CDR3 consists of 15 residues. This sequence originates from a woman aged 25 to 39 who had recovered from COVID-19. The chain joins TRBV7-3 to TRBJ2-1; D possibly corresponds to TRBD1 (7 bases). Material: peripheral blood. CDR3 nucleotides: TGTGCCAGCAGCCCGCAGGGGGGAGACTACAATGAGCAGTTCTTC. Protein product: CASSPQGGDYNEQFF.